This T cell receptor beta chain was profiled in a study of blood T cell repertoires in COVID-19. Repertoires were generated with immunoSEQ multiplex PCR, while TCRdb's copy carries only in-frame clones and drops some. Of roughly 100,000 clones listed, roughly 80% are singletons. Specimen: peripheral blood. This TCR came from a woman aged 70-85 years with acute or convalescent COVID-19.

CDR3 nucleotide sequence: TGTGCCAGCAGTCCGGGTTGGGGGCTTTCGTTGAGTCAGCCCCAGCATTTT. Residues: CASSPGWGLSLSQPQHF. The genes are TRBV6-6 and TRBJ1-5; TRBD1 is a possible D gene (6 bases). CDR3 length: 17 residues. Germline V gene sequence: CDR1 MNHNY, CDR2 SVGAGI (reference sequence). V shed 5 bases and J shed 6 bases, with 23 bases lying between them.